Below are 4 T cell receptor beta chains sequenced from a single sample in a study of response to subunit inactivated influenza vaccine. TCRdb re-called the RT-PCR reads with MiXCR, one entry per CDR3 protein. The table lists 630,000 or so distinct CDR3 sequences, 15% to 17% of them singletons. The source material was PBMCs from blood, sampled 11 to 12 days after vaccination. These receptors originate from a man aged 50-60 years who received an inactivated influenza vaccine.

The table lists this clonotype with many counts. The rearrangement joins TRBV20-1 to TRBJ2-5; 10 bases line up with TRBD1. The CDR3 runs to 14 residues. Germline CDR1 reads DFQATT; CDR2 reads SNEGSKA (reference sequence). V was pared by 7 bases and J by 5 bases, with 10 bases of the junction left unmatched. The CDR3 DNA is TGCAGTGTCTCGGGACAGGGGTTCTCCGAGACCCAGTACTTC. It translates to CSVSGQGFSETQYF.

There are a few counts of this clonotype. The chain combines TRBV20-1 with TRBJ2-5, with 7 bases aligning to TRBD1. The germline V gene encodes CDR1 DFQATT and CDR2 SNEGSKA (reference sequence). The CDR3 has 11 amino acids. For the CDR3, the DNA is TGCAGACGGGACAGCTCCAGAGCCCAGTACTTC. Translation: CRRDSSRAQYF.

The DNA of the CDR3 is TGTGCCAGCAGCCAAACAGAAAAGAGTGAGCAGTTCTTC. Its translation: CASSQTEKSEQFF. The J gene is TRBJ2-1, the V gene TRBV4-2; unclear D gene. The V and J ends lost 2 bases and 9 bases respectively, with 11 bases between them. The CDR3 runs to 13 residues. Germline lookup yields CDR1 LGHNA and CDR2 YNFKEQ.

The chain carries TRBV7-6 and TRBJ2-5; D gene uncertain. With 5 bases removed from V and 5 bases from J, the gap between germline ends came to 9 bases. The CDR3 sequence is 12 residues long. CDR1 is SGHVS, CDR2 FNYEAQ, per germline. The CDR3 protein is CASSVQWETQYF. CDR3 nucleotides: TGTGCCAGCAGCGTCCAGTGGGAGACCCAGTACTTC.